This is a list of T cell receptor beta chains from one sample in a study of tumor-infiltrating lymphocytes in localized non-small cell lung cancer. Assay: immunoSEQ multiplex PCR; the TCRdb copy retains only in-frame clones and omits some. The sample yields about 13,000 clones, 79% seen once. Specimen: lung tumor tissue. The receptor set was obtained from a human donor with non-small cell lung cancer. CDR3s include the opening cysteine and the closing phenylalanine or tryptophan. The D gene is left open where the match is weak. Rows may omit the clone size; those that give it use once, few, many or a size class.

V gene,clone size,J gene,D gene,CDR3 DNA,CDR3 protein
TRBV10-3,NA,TRBJ2-5,TRBD1,TGTGCCATCAGTGAGTCACGGGACAGCTCTCAAGAGACCCAGTACTTC,CAISESRDSSQETQYF
TRBV18,NA,TRBJ1-1,TRBD1,TGTGCCAGCTCACCGGGACAGAGCACTGAAGCTTTCTTT,CASSPGQSTEAFF
TRBV29-1,NA,TRBJ2-3,NA,TGCAGCCATACGGCCGGGGGTGTTAGAGATACGCAGTATTTT,CSHTAGGVRDTQYF
TRBV11-2,NA,TRBJ2-2,TRBD1,TGTGCCAGCAGCTTCCCGACAGGGCGGCTGTTTTTT,CASSFPTGRLFF
TRBV19,NA,TRBJ1-3,NA,TGTGCCAGTAGTCCCGGCGCCTCTCGGGCCTCTGGAAACACCATATATTTT,CASSPGASRASGNTIYF
TRBV9,NA,TRBJ2-2,NA,TGTGCCAGCAGCGTAGCCCAGGGATCCATAGACACCGGGGAGCTGTTTTTT,CASSVAQGSIDTGELFF
TRBV7-9,NA,TRBJ1-1,TRBD1,TGTGCCAGCAGCCTCACAGGGGACACTGAAGCTTTCTTT,CASSLTGDTEAFF
TRBV19,few,TRBJ1-1,NA,TGTGCCAGTAGTATACTCACGGGGAGTGAAGCTTTCTTT,CASSILTGSEAFF
TRBV28,NA,TRBJ2-7,NA,TGTGCCAGCAGTTTCCCGGGCACAGGATACGAGCAGTACTTC,CASSFPGTGYEQYF
TRBV27,few,TRBJ2-7,TRBD2,TGTGCCAGCAGTTTGAGGGCGGGAGGTCGCTCCTACGAGCAGTACTTC,CASSLRAGGRSYEQYF
TRBV30,NA,TRBJ1-5,NA,TGTGCCTGGAGGGGCCGAGACAGTAGCAATCAGCCCCAGCATTTT,CAWRGRDSSNQPQHF
TRBV5-4,NA,TRBJ2-7,NA,TGTGCCAGCAGCTTGTCACCGACAGGTAACGAGCAGTACTTC,CASSLSPTGNEQYF
TRBV6-5,once,TRBJ2-5,NA,TGTGCCAGCAGTTACCAGGGGGAGACCCAGTACTTC,CASSYQGETQYF
TRBV4-1,NA,TRBJ2-3,NA,TGCGCCAGCAGCCAAGATATTGCGTCTAGCCGACCCCCACTAGATACGCAGTATTTT,CASSQDIASSRPPLDTQYF
TRBV6-5,NA,TRBJ1-5,NA,TGTGCCAGCAGGCCGGGACCCAGCAATCAGCCCCAGCATTTT,CASRPGPSNQPQHF
TRBV10-2,NA,TRBJ2-7,TRBD2,TGCGCCAGCAGCGCTTTAGCGGGGACCTACGAGCAGTACTTC,CASSALAGTYEQYF
TRBV9,NA,TRBJ1-5,NA,TGTGCCAGCAGCCGTTGGGGGGCTGAGCCCCAGCATTTT,CASSRWGAEPQHF
TRBV5-8,NA,TRBJ2-7,TRBD1,TGTGCCAGCAGCTTGAGGGGACAGGTTTACTACGAGCAGTACTTC,CASSLRGQVYYEQYF
TRBV10-3,NA,TRBJ2-7,NA,TGTGCCACCAGGGGCGGCCGGTCCGGGGACGAGCAGTACTTC,CATRGGRSGDEQYF
TRBV28,NA,TRBJ1-2,NA,TGTGCCAGCCTCGGTCCTACCACTAACTATGGCTACACCTTC,CASLGPTTNYGYTF
TRBV10-3,NA,TRBJ2-1,NA,TGTGCCATCAGGGACAGCCTTGAGCAGTTCTTC,CAIRDSLEQFF
TRBV5-1,NA,TRBJ1-1,NA,TGCGCCAGCAGCAAGGGGGGGAACACTGAAGCTTTCTTT,CASSKGGNTEAFF
TRBV19,NA,TRBJ2-7,NA,TGTGCCAGTAGTTCACGACAGGGACTGGGCTCCTACGAGCAGTACTTC,CASSSRQGLGSYEQYF
TRBV4-3,NA,TRBJ2-7,NA,TGCGCCAGCAGCCAAGAGAGCGCGAGAACCTACGAGCAGTACTTC,CASSQESARTYEQYF
TRBV27,NA,TRBJ1-5,NA,TGTGCCAGCAGTTTAGGAGGGAAGCAGCCCCAGCATTTT,CASSLGGKQPQHF
TRBV5-6,NA,TRBJ1-5,TRBD1,TGTGCCAGCAGCTCAAGGAGACAGGGGGAGCGTAGGCAGCCCCAGCATTTT,CASSSRRQGERRQPQHF
TRBV28,few,TRBJ1-1,NA,TGTGCCAGCACCTCGGGGGACGGCACTGAAGCTTTCTTT,CASTSGDGTEAFF
TRBV5-1,NA,TRBJ1-1,TRBD1,TGCGCCAGCAGCCACGGGACAGGGAGGGTAAACACTGAAGCTTTCTTT,CASSHGTGRVNTEAFF
TRBV9,NA,TRBJ2-1,NA,TGTGCCAGCAGCACCCTCAGCACCTACAATGAGCAGTTCTTC,CASSTLSTYNEQFF
TRBV11-2,once,TRBJ2-7,NA,TGTGCCAGCAGCTTTCGACGGAGGGGGCCCTACGAGCAGTACTTC,CASSFRRRGPYEQYF
TRBV2,NA,TRBJ1-2,NA,TGTGCCAGCAGTGAGTCGGGGGTCGGCTACACCTTC,CASSESGVGYTF
TRBV6-6,NA,TRBJ2-7,TRBD1,TGTGCCAGCAGTCCTACCCGACAGGGGCGGTACTTC,CASSPTRQGRYF
TRBV7-2,NA,TRBJ2-5,TRBD2,TGTGCCAGCAGCTTAGCCCCAGCGGGGGGTCGAGAGACCCAGTACTTC,CASSLAPAGGRETQYF
TRBV6-5,NA,TRBJ1-2,NA,TGTGCCAGCCGACCAACCGGGTTTGAAGATGGCTACACCTTC,CASRPTGFEDGYTF
TRBV5-6,few,TRBJ1-2,TRBD1,TGTGCCAGCAGCCTCCCCGGGACAGGGGATGGCTACACCTTC,CASSLPGTGDGYTF